These 10 T cell receptor beta chains were all obtained from the same sample, sequenced in a study of T cells after yellow fever vaccination. TCRdb reprocessed the 5' RACE reads via MiXCR and lists one record per CDR3 protein. The sample lists some 390,000 distinct CDR3 sequences; 6.2% were seen once. Sequences were derived from PBMCs, sampled 5 days after the yellow fever booster vaccination. Every receptor here comes from a man between 25 and 39 years old who received the YFV17D yellow fever vaccine.

This clonotype has a count of ten or more. The chain carries TRBV5-1 and TRBJ2-7, with D unclear. The germline gives CDR1 SGHRS, CDR2 YFSETQ. The V end was cut by 3 bases, the J end by 6 bases, with 7 bases between. This CDR3 comprises 11 residues. CDR3 region: CASSYGTEQYF. The DNA of the CDR3 is TGCGCCAGCAGCTACGGTACCGAGCAGTACTTC.

The chain combines TRBV6-5 with TRBJ2-3, with D perhaps TRBD2 (6 bases). Germline values: CDR1 MNHEY, CDR2 SVGAGI. The CDR3 loop spans 18 amino acids. The V gene lost 2 bases and the J gene lost 6 bases, with 24 bases spanning the gap. The CDR3 nucleotides are TGTGCCAGCAGTTACGATGCGTCTAGCGACCTCCGCATGGATACGCAGTATTTT. This gives the protein CASSYDASSDLRMDTQYF.

The table lists this clonotype with a few counts. The CDR3 nucleotides read TGTGCCAGCAGCGTAGAGGCGTGGAACACCGGGGAGCTGTTTTTT. Amino acids: CASSVEAWNTGELFF. The V and J genes are TRBV9 and TRBJ2-2; the D is unclear. The CDR3 is 15 residues long. Germline-derived CDR1 and CDR2 are SGDLS and YYNGEE. V dropped 0 bases and J dropped 1 base, with 7 bases sitting between them.

This clonotype was seen at least ten times. V and J are TRBV15 and TRBJ1-1; D not certain. This CDR3 contains 15 residues. V lost 0 bases, J lost 1 base, and 9 bases lay in between. Germline-derived CDR1 and CDR2 are LNHNV and YYDKDF (reference sequence). DNA for the CDR3: TGTGCCACCAGCAGAGATAGGCAGACGAACACTGAAGCTTTCTTT. It specifies CATSRDRQTNTEAFF.

The gene calls are TRBV5-6 and TRBJ2-7; 7 positions agree with TRBD2. The germline gives CDR1 SGHDT, CDR2 YYEEEE. V was pared by 0 bases and J by 4 bases, with 13 bases of the junction left unmatched. This CDR3 contains 17 residues. CDR3 amino acids: CASSLEGRGAGWYEQYF. CDR3 sequence (DNA): TGTGCCAGCAGCTTGGAGGGGAGGGGCGCAGGATGGTACGAGCAGTACTTC. Drawing the rest from reference TRBV5-6 and TRBJ2-7, the complete variable domain is DAGVTQSPTHLIKTRGQQVTLRCSPKSGHDTVSWYQQALGQGPQFIFQYYEEEERQRGNFPDRFSGHQFPNYSSELNVNALLLGDSALYLCASSLEGRGAGWYEQYFGPGTRLTVT.

The table lists this clonotype with many counts. V is TRBV4-3 and J is TRBJ2-1, with 8 bases identical to TRBD2. CDR1 is LGHNA, CDR2 YSLEER, per germline. Trimming removed 4 bases from V and 4 bases from J; junction bases left unmatched: 9. The length of the CDR3 is 16 residues. In DNA form, the CDR3 reads TGCGCCAGCAGCCCGAGGGGGAGCGGGAGTTACAATGAGCAGTTCTTC. Translation gives CASSPRGSGSYNEQFF.

The chain couples TRBV16 to TRBJ1-5; possible D gene TRBD1, 5 bases. CDR3 size: 17 residues. V was shortened by 2 bases and J by 1 base, with 15 bases between the two germline ends. Germline V CDR1 and CDR2: KGHSY, FQNENV. The CDR3 sequence: CASSQRVAGLSNQPQHF. CDR3 coding DNA: TGTGCCAGCAGCCAAAGGGTGGCAGGGTTAAGCAATCAGCCCCAGCATTTT.

The chain recombines TRBV12-3 or TRBV12-4 with TRBJ2-2, with a possible D match to TRBD2 (5 bases). The V and J ends lost 2 bases and 7 bases respectively, with 14 bases between them. The CDR3 runs 15 residues. The CDR3, as DNA: TGTGCCAGCAGTTTACGGGCTAGCCTGATCGGGGAGCTGTTTTTT. Its translation is CASSLRASLIGELFF.

The V gene is TRBV18, the J gene TRBJ2-5; D gene uncertain. This CDR3 is 13 amino acids long. Germline lookup yields CDR1 KGHSH and CDR2 LQKENI. Trimming removed 0 bases from V and 1 base from J, with 3 bases in between. The CDR3 region has the DNA TGTGCCAGCTCACCACCTAGCCAAGAGACCCAGTACTTC. Encoded protein: CASSPPSQETQYF.

This clonotype was recorded a few times. Here the CDR3 reads CATQGGSGIGEQFF. CDR3 nucleotide sequence: TGTGCCACACAGGGGGGTAGCGGGATTGGTGAGCAGTTCTTC. The J gene is TRBJ2-1, the V gene TRBV2, with D perhaps TRBD1 or TRBD2 (8 bases each). The CDR3 is 14 amino acids. Germline V gives CDR1 SNHLY, CDR2 FYNNEI. V lost 10 bases to trimming and J lost 9 bases, with 22 bases between them. Supplemented by reference TRBV2 and TRBJ2-1, the full variable domain reads EPEVTQTPSHQVTQMGQEVILRCVPISNHLYFYWYRQILGQKVEFLVSFYNNEISEKSEIFDDQFSVERPDGSNFTLKIRSTKLEDSAMYFCATQGGSGIGEQFFGPGTRLTVL.